This T cell receptor beta chain was retrieved from a study of cytomegalovirus exposure and HLA in healthy donors. Primers for the PCR totalled 60 Vbeta and 13 Jbeta. Produced via immunoSEQ multiplex PCR; TCRdb's table is partial and in-frame only. This table holds more than 140,000 clones, 64% found once. Unmatched junction bases numbered 7, after V lost 2 bases and J lost 3 bases. This CDR3 is 15 amino acids long. Germline V lookup: CDR1 LNHDA, CDR2 SQIVND (reference sequence). Sequences were obtained from PBMCs. The receptor was derived from a woman aged 30 to 39 in good health and CMV-seropositive. The V call is TRBV19, the J call TRBJ2-7; TRBD2 matches at 7 bases. The CDR3 DNA sequence: TGTGCCAGTAGTATAACGGTAGCGGGCCTCTACGAGCAGTACTTC. It is translated as CASSITVAGLYEQYF.